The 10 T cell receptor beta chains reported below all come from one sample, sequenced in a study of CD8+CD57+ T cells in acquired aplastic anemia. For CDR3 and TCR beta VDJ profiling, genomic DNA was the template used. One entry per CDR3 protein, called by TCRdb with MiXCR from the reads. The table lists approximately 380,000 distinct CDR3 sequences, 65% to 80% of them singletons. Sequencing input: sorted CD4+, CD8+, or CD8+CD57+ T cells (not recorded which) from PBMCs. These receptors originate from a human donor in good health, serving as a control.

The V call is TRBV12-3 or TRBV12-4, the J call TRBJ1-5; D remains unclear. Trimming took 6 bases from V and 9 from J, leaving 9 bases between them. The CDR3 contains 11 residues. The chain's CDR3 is CASSKVGPQHF. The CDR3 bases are TGTGCCAGCAGCAAAGTCGGGCCCCAGCATTTT.

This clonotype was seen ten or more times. The CDR3 region is CASSAGGSDEQFF. The CDR3 DNA is TGTGCCAGCAGTGCAGGCGGGTCCGATGAGCAGTTCTTC. The V call is TRBV12-3 or TRBV12-4, the J call TRBJ2-1, with D perhaps matching TRBD2 (5 bases). The CDR3 consists of 13 residues. Trimming shortened V by 5 bases and J by 8 bases, and 13 bases separated the two germline ends.

CDR3 sequence reads: CASSLDDRVDGYTIYF. The CDR3 DNA sequence: TGTGCCAGCAGCTTAGACGACAGGGTCGATGGCTACACCATATATTTT. V is TRBV7-8 and J is TRBJ1-3, with 7 bases fitting TRBD1. CDR1 and CDR2 (germline): SGHVS, FQNEAQ. The CDR3 has 16 amino acids. Unmatched junction bases numbered 11, after V lost 1 base and J lost 8 bases.

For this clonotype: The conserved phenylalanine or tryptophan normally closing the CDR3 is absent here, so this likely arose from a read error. CDR3 sequence: CASSLPGTLKQYL. The CDR3 DNA follows: TGTGCCAGCAGCTTACCCGGGACACTGAAGCAGTATTTG. The chain links TRBV7-4 to TRBJ2-3; the D gene is possibly TRBD1 (6 bases). Trimming left V 2 bases short and J 11 bases short, with 14 bases between. Germline-derived CDR1 and CDR2 are SGHVT and SQSDAQ. The CDR3 extends over 13 amino acids.

This chain's CDR3 is CASSLITGISYEQYF. CDR3 DNA sequence: TGTGCCAGCAGCCTCATAACAGGGATCTCCTACGAGCAGTACTTC. The chain combines TRBV7-2 with TRBJ2-7; tentatively, D is TRBD1 (6 bases). V was trimmed by 5 bases and J by 0 bases, leaving 14 bases between them. Germline loops: CDR1 SGHTA, CDR2 FQGNSA. There are 15 residues in the CDR3.

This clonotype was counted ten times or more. For the CDR3, the DNA is TGTGCCAGCAGTTTCGGGGGGCGTCAGCCCCAGCATTTT. As protein: CASSFGGRQPQHF. The chain is built from TRBV27 and TRBJ1-5; the D gene is possibly TRBD1 (6 bases). Germline-derived CDR1 and CDR2 are MNHEY and SMNVEV (reference sequence). Trimming stripped 3 bases from V and 6 bases from J, with 9 bases between. The CDR3 loop spans 13 amino acids.

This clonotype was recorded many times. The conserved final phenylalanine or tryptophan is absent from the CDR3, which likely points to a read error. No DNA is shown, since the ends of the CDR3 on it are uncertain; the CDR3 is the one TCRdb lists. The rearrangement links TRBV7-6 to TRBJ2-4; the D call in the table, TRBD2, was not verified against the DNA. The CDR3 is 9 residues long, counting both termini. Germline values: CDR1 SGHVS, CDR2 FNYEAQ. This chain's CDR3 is CASSSAASG.

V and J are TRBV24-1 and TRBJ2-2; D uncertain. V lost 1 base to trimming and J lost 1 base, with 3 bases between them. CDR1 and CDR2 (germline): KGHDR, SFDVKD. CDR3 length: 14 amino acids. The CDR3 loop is CATSDLLNTGELFF. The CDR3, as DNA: TGTGCCACCAGTGATTTATTGAACACCGGGGAGCTGTTTTTT.

In nucleotides, the CDR3 is TGTGCCAGCAGCTCAATTCTGGGGGGGGGCTCGCAGTATTTT. It specifies CASSSILGGGSQYF. The chain recombines TRBV7-7 with TRBJ2-3; maybe TRBD2 (7 bases). Trimming cost V 4 bases and J 10 bases, with 18 bases left between them. CDR3 length: 14 residues. CDR1 is SSHAT and CDR2 is FNYEAQ in the germline V gene (reference sequence).

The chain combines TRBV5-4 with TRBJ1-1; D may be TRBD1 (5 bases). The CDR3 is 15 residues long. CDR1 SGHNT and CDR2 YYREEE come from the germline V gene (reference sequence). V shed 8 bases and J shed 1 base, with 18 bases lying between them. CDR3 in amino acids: CARGLGHSPNTEAFF. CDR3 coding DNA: TGTGCCAGGGGCTTGGGGCACTCACCGAACACTGAAGCTTTCTTT.